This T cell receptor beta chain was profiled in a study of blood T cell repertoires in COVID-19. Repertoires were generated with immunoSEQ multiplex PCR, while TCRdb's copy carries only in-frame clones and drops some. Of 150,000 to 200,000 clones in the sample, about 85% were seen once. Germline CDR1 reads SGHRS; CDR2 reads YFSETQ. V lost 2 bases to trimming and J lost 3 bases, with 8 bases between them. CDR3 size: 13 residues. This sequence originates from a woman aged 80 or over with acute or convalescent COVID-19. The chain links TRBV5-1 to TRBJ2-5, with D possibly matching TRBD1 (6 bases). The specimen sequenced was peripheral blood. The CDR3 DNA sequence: TGCGCCAGCAGCTTCGCAGGGGAAGAGACCCAGTACTTC. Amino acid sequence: CASSFAGEETQYF.